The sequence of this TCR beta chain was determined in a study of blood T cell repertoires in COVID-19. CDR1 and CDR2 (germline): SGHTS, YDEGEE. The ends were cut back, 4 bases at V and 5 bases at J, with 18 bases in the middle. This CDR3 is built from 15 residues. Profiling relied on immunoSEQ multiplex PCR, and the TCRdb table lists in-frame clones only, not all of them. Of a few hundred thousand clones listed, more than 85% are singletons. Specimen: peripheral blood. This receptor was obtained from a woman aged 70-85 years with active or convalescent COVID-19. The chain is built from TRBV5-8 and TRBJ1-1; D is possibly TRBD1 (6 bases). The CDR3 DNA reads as TGTGCCAGCAGCCACCGGTACAGGGCCGGGACTGAAGCTTTCTTT. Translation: CASSHRYRAGTEAFF.